This entry lists 24 T cell receptor beta chains sequenced from one sample in a study of T cell repertoires in cytomegalovirus infection. TCRdb reanalysed the reads using MiXCR and keeps one entry per CDR3 protein. The top ten clones hold about 13% of a sample with approximately 500,000 distinct CDR3 sequences, about 30% of them seen once. The specimen sequenced was PBMCs. These receptors all come from a human donor in good health (CMV status not recorded). Some clones in this sample may be carry-over from other donors' samples.

This clonotype was detected only a few times. This rearrangement joins TRBV3-1 to TRBJ1-1; TRBD1 aligns across 7 bases. Germline CDR1 is LGHDT and CDR2 is YNNKEL (reference sequence). This CDR3 region has 14 residues. V was pared by 4 bases and J by 4 bases, with 6 bases of the junction left unmatched. Here the CDR3 reads CASSLSDRSTEAFF. In DNA, the CDR3 is TGTGCCAGCAGCCTTTCGGACAGGAGCACTGAAGCTTTCTTT.

The chain has TRBV28 and TRBJ2-3; the D gene is possibly TRBD1 (6 bases). The CDR3 is made up of 13 amino acids. CDR1 and CDR2 from the germline V gene are MDHEN and SYDVKM. V was clipped by 10 bases and J by 0 bases, with 11 bases between them. CDR3 DNA sequence: TGTGCCACAGACAGGACTAGCACAGATACGCAGTATTTT. Protein product: CATDRTSTDTQYF. The complete variable domain, with remaining parts taken from reference TRBV28 and TRBJ2-3, reads DVKVTQSSRYLVKRTGEKVFLECVQDMDHENMFWYRQDPGLGLRLIYFSYDVKMKEKGDIPEGYSVSREKKERFSLILESASTNQTSMYLCATDRTSTDTQYFGPGTRLTVL.

This clonotype was counted ten times or more. The chain joins TRBV28 to TRBJ1-1; perhaps TRBD1 as D (5 bases). Germline V gene lookup returns CDR1 MDHEN and CDR2 SYDVKM. Trimming removed 6 bases from V and 1 base from J, with 12 bases in between. The CDR3 totals 14 residues. The CDR3 DNA is TGTGCCAGCAGAAAGGGACGGAGGAACACTGAAGCTTTCTTT. Protein: CASRKGRRNTEAFF.

V gene TRBV7-2 combines with J gene TRBJ1-3, with no clear D. The CDR3 is 19 amino acids. In germline, CDR1 is SGHTA, CDR2 FQGNSA. V lost 5 bases and J 1 base, leaving 24 bases between the germline ends. The CDR3 DNA sequence: TGTGCCAGCAGCCCAGCGGGCCAATTAGCGCGCGGATCTGGAAACACCATATATTTT. Translated: CASSPAGQLARGSGNTIYF.

The genes are TRBV11-2 and TRBJ1-1; D unresolved. Trimming pared 6 bases from V and 3 bases from J, leaving 11 bases between. The CDR3 is 13 amino acids. Germline CDR1 SGHAT, CDR2 FQNNGV. The CDR3: CASSRIEDTEAFF. The CDR3 nucleotides are TGTGCCAGCAGTCGGATCGAGGACACTGAAGCTTTCTTT.

This clonotype was found many times. The genes are TRBV7-2 and TRBJ2-3; TRBD1 is a possible D gene (5 bases). Trimming pared 5 bases from V and 5 bases from J, leaving 20 bases between. This CDR3 is 16 amino acids long. The germline V gene encodes CDR1 SGHTA and CDR2 FQGNSA. CDR3 sequence reads: CASSTGPARSGDTQYF. As DNA, the CDR3 is TGTGCCAGCAGCACAGGCCCCGCCAGGTCAGGAGATACGCAGTATTTT.

The chain carries TRBV20-1 and TRBJ1-2; D uncertain. The CDR3 sequence is 16 residues long. The V end lost 1 base, the J end lost 0 bases, and 15 bases lay between the germline ends. Germline loops: CDR1 DFQATT, CDR2 SNEGSKA (reference sequence). The DNA of the CDR3 is TGCAGTGCTAGAGGTGGCGACCCAAAAACTAACTATGGCTACACCTTC. It translates to CSARGGDPKTNYGYTF.

This clonotype was recorded once. V gene TRBV4-3 combines with J gene TRBJ2-5; 10 bases agree with TRBD2. The germline V gene has CDR1 LGHNA and CDR2 YSLEER. The length of the CDR3 is 16 residues. Trimming removed 1 base from V and 5 bases from J; junction bases left unmatched: 7. CDR3 nucleotides: TGCGCCAGCAGCCAAGCCCTAGCGGGAGCTGCGGAGACCCAGTACTTC. This gives the protein CASSQALAGAAETQYF.

This clonotype was counted a single time. The V gene is TRBV29-1, the J gene TRBJ1-1; no clear D. V lost 6 bases to trimming and J lost 1 base, with 6 bases between them. This CDR3 spans 11 amino acids. The germline CDR1 and CDR2 sequences are SQVTM and ANQGSEA. CDR3 nucleotides: TGCAGCGTCCGATCGAACACTGAAGCTTTCTTT. As protein: CSVRSNTEAFF.

This clonotype came up a few times. V is TRBV6-2 or TRBV6-3 and J is TRBJ2-1; tentatively, D is TRBD2 (5 bases). CDR1 and CDR2 from the germline V gene are MNHEY and SVGEGT. This CDR3 region has 15 residues. V was trimmed by 6 bases and J by 2 bases, leaving 14 bases between them. DNA of the CDR3: TGTGCCAGCAGCCCGAGCGGAAGTCCCTACAATGAGCAGTTCTTC. It codes for CASSPSGSPYNEQFF.

This clonotype was counted at least ten times. The chain uses TRBV7-8 and TRBJ2-2; 7 bases fit TRBD1. The ends lost 1 base at V and 5 bases at J; junction bases unmatched: 7. CDR1 SGHVS and CDR2 FQNEAQ come from the germline V gene. This CDR3 comprises 16 residues. CDR3 protein: CASSLDGTVHTGELFF. CDR3 nucleotide sequence: TGTGCCAGCAGCTTAGATGGGACAGTTCATACCGGGGAGCTGTTTTTT. Full variable domain (missing parts from reference TRBV7-8 and TRBJ2-2): GAGVSQSPRYKVAKRGQDVALRCDPISGHVSLFWYQQALGQGPEFLTYFQNEAQLDKSGLPSDRFFAERPEGSVSTLKIQRTQQEDSAVYLCASSLDGTVHTGELFFGEGSRLTVL.

This clonotype turned up a few times. V gene TRBV4-1 combines with J gene TRBJ2-1, with TRBD1 matching over 11 bases. CDR3 size: 15 residues. Germline CDR1 is MGHRA and CDR2 is YSYEKL. With V trimmed by 1 base and J by 8 bases, 4 bases remained unmatched. CDR3 sequence: CASSQGDRGGYEQFF. CDR3 sequence (DNA): TGCGCCAGCAGCCAAGGGGACAGGGGGGGGTATGAGCAGTTCTTC.

The V and J genes are TRBV20-1 and TRBJ2-7; possible D gene TRBD2, 6 bases. There are 19 residues in the CDR3. Germline assignment: CDR1 DFQATT and CDR2 SNEGSKA (reference sequence). Trimming cost V 0 bases and J 3 bases, with 27 bases left between them. The DNA for the CDR3 is TGCAGTGCTAGAGATCTGAAAAGGGTCGAACTGAGGGGAGGCTACGAGCAGTACTTC. Amino acids: CSARDLKRVELRGGYEQYF.

The gene calls are TRBV2 and TRBJ2-5; D is uncertain. This CDR3 spans 14 amino acids. V lost 6 bases to trimming and J lost 2 bases, with 13 bases between them. Germline assignment: CDR1 SNHLY and CDR2 FYNNEI. CDR3 loop: CASRPMVTQETQYF. CDR3 nucleotides: TGTGCCAGCAGGCCCATGGTTACACAAGAGACCCAGTACTTC.

The chain combines TRBV6-6 with TRBJ1-2; tentative D call: TRBD1 (6 bases). Germline V lookup: CDR1 MNHNY, CDR2 SVGAGI (reference sequence). This CDR3 contains 14 residues. V was pared by 6 bases and J by 9 bases, with 20 bases between. CDR3 sequence: CASRRRTDGRRYTF. In DNA, the CDR3 is TGTGCCAGCAGGCGCAGGACAGATGGACGGCGCTACACCTTC.

This clonotype was seen at least ten times. This rearrangement joins TRBV7-2 to TRBJ1-1; D is ambiguous. V was clipped by 1 base and J by 4 bases, with 10 bases between them. Germline CDR1 reads SGHTA; CDR2 reads FQGNSA. The CDR3 runs to 14 residues. CDR3 sequence: CASSLGGLATEAFF. CDR3 nucleotides: TGTGCCAGCAGCTTAGGGGGTTTGGCCACTGAAGCTTTCTTT.

This clonotype has just a few counts. Written as DNA, the CDR3 is TGCAGTGCTAGAGATTTATCGGGAGAAAGCTCCTACAATGAGCAGTTCTTC. Translating it yields CSARDLSGESSYNEQFF. The rearrangement links TRBV20-1 to TRBJ2-1; a weak D match, TRBD2 (6 bases). Trimming shortened V by 0 bases and J by 0 bases, and 15 bases separated the two germline ends. Germline V gene lookup returns CDR1 DFQATT and CDR2 SNEGSKA (reference sequence). The CDR3 covers 17 residues.

This clonotype has only a few counts. This chain links TRBV11-1 with TRBJ1-2; D is undetermined. Trimming stripped 5 bases from V and 7 bases from J, with 17 bases between. CDR1 and CDR2 from the germline V gene are SGHAT and FQDESV (reference sequence). CDR3 length equals 14 residues. This CDR3 reads CASSPEEGLGGYTF. CDR3 coding DNA: TGTGCCAGCAGCCCTGAGGAGGGTCTAGGTGGCTACACCTTC.

The genes are TRBV7-2 and TRBJ2-3; D perhaps matches TRBD1 (5 bases). With 1 base removed from V and 2 bases from J, the gap between germline ends came to 13 bases. Germline V gene data show CDR1 as SGHTA and CDR2 as FQGNSA. CDR3 length: 16 residues. The CDR3 bases are TGTGCCAGCAGCTTAGAAGGGGTGCTGCCCACAGATACGCAGTATTTT. Its protein is CASSLEGVLPTDTQYF.

This clonotype was observed many times. The chain combines TRBV12-3 or TRBV12-4 with TRBJ1-2; 7 bases fit TRBD1. After removal of 7 bases from V and 4 bases from J, the junction contained 6 bases not matched to a gene. The CDR3 spans 13 residues. In DNA, the CDR3 is TGTGCCAGCACCCTAGGACAGGCCTATGGCTACACCTTC. It translates to CASTLGQAYGYTF.

This clonotype has a count of ten or more. The CDR3 nucleotides read TGTGCCAGCAGCCAAGAGTCGAAGAGGGGCTACACCTTC. Protein product: CASSQESKRGYTF. The chain has TRBV7-2 and TRBJ1-2; D is undetermined. CDR3 size: 13 residues. The V gene lost 5 bases and the J gene lost 8 bases, with 15 bases spanning the gap. Germline V gene sequence: CDR1 SGHTA, CDR2 FQGNSA.

Only a few counts were recorded for this clonotype. The chain recombines TRBV4-3 with TRBJ1-6, with 7 bases aligning to TRBD1. With 8 bases clipped from V and 8 bases from J, the junction kept 9 bases outside the gene matches. This CDR3 spans 14 amino acids. Germline V gene data show CDR1 as LGHNA and CDR2 as YSLEER. CDR3 region: CASGLTGLDSPLHF. CDR3 DNA sequence: TGCGCCAGCGGTTTGACAGGGTTAGATTCACCCCTCCACTTT.

Only a few counts were recorded for this clonotype. V is TRBV19 and J is TRBJ1-4, with TRBD1 matching 7 bases. V dropped 3 bases and J dropped 8; count of bases not matched to a gene: 9. From germline, CDR1 is LNHDA and CDR2 SQIVND (reference sequence). The CDR3 covers 15 residues. Here the CDR3 DNA reads TGTGCCAGTAGTATCGGAGACAGGGCCCACGAAAAACTGTTTTTT. The encoded protein is CASSIGDRAHEKLFF. The full variable domain, in which reference TRBV19 and TRBJ1-4 provide the parts outside the CDR3, is DGGITQSPKYLFRKEGQNVTLSCEQNLNHDAMYWYRQDPGQGLRLIYYSQIVNDFQKGDIAEGYSVSREKKESFPLTVTSAQKNPTAFYLCASSIGDRAHEKLFFGSGTQLSVL.

Ten or more counts support this clonotype. The chain couples TRBV11-3 to TRBJ1-2; TRBD1 matches at 7 bases. CDR1 is SGHNT, CDR2 YENEEA, per germline. The CDR3 has 13 amino acids. The trim removed 6 bases at V and 2 bases at J, leaving 3 bases unmatched. The CDR3 nucleotides read TGTGCCAGCAGACCACAGGGGAACTATGGCTACACCTTC. Translating gives CASRPQGNYGYTF.